This T cell receptor beta chain appears in the sequencing data of a study of response to subunit inactivated influenza vaccine. TCRdb re-analysed the RT-PCR reads in MiXCR, keeping a single row per CDR3 protein. This table has 500,000 or so distinct CDR3 sequences, approximately 15% appearing once. V was pared by 9 bases and J by 2 bases, with 18 bases between. The CDR3 extends over 15 amino acids. Germline V gene data show CDR1 as MDHEN and CDR2 as SYDVKM. This receptor was obtained from a man aged 45 to 75 who received an inactivated influenza vaccine. Source: CD4+ T cells sorted from PBMCs, taken roughly 24 months after vaccination. The rearrangement links TRBV28 to TRBJ2-3; weak D call: TRBD2 (6 bases). CDR3 loop: CASPPGEDFTDTQYF. As DNA, the CDR3 is TGTGCCAGTCCCCCGGGGGAGGATTTCACAGATACGCAGTATTTT.